The next 5 T cell receptor beta chains were all read from a single sample in a study of cytomegalovirus exposure and HLA in healthy donors. Use of 60 Vbeta and 13 Jbeta primers characterized the PCR. Clones were sequenced by immunoSEQ multiplex PCR, and TCRdb holds only the in-frame ones, with some missing. The sample contains fewer than 200,000 clones, 70% to 85% of which appear only once. Sequenced sample: PBMCs. The receptors here all came from a girl aged 2 to 9 in good health and CMV-seropositive.

This sequence joins TRBV30 and TRBJ1-6; the D gene is possibly TRBD1 (5 bases). CDR3 length equals 14 residues. Per germline, CDR1 GTSNPN and CDR2 SVGIG (reference sequence). Trimming left V 4 bases short and J 12 bases short, with 19 bases between. The CDR3 DNA is TGTGCCTGGACCCGGGGGAGGGGAATCGTACCCCTCCACTTT. It codes for CAWTRGRGIVPLHF.

The rearrangement uses TRBV6-1 and TRBJ2-5; 10 nucleotides align to TRBD1. Matching the DNA end better, TRBJ2-7 makes the J call doubtful. The CDR3 has 14 amino acids. CDR1 MNHNS and CDR2 SASEGT come from the germline V gene. CDR3 sequence (DNA): TGTGCCAGCGGGACAGGGGCTTCCTCCTACGAGCAGTACTTC. As protein: CASGTGASSYEQYF.

The rearrangement uses TRBV4-2 and TRBJ1-2; TRBD1 agrees at 7 bases. V trimming: 3 bases; J trimming: 11 bases; junction bases outside the gene matches: 18. The CDR3 length is 16 residues. Germline CDR1 and CDR2: LGHNA and YNFKEQ. Here the CDR3 DNA reads TGTGCCAGCAGCCACGGGGGAGGAGGGGGCGTGTTATCTTACACCTTC. It codes for CASSHGGGGGVLSYTF.

The chain employs TRBV14 and TRBJ2-5, with 7 bases identical to TRBD1. Unmatched junction bases numbered 18, after V lost 4 bases and J lost 7 bases. The CDR3 length is 17 residues. Germline loops: CDR1 SGHDN, CDR2 FVKESK. The CDR3 nucleotides are TGTGCCAGCAGCCCATGGGGCAGGGGGTCCTATCAGGGGACCCAGTACTTC. Translating gives CASSPWGRGSYQGTQYF.

The chain carries TRBV30 and TRBJ1-1; 7 bases fit TRBD1. CDR1 and CDR2 from the germline V gene are GTSNPN and SVGIG (reference sequence). The CDR3 sequence is 14 residues long. J lost 3 bases, V lost 3 bases, and 7 bases had no gene match. The CDR3: CAWRLGQSYTEAFF. CDR3 DNA sequence: TGTGCCTGGAGGTTGGGACAGTCCTACACTGAAGCTTTCTTT.